This T cell receptor (beta chain) is from a study of shared clonotypes between healthy human individuals. General observations from the study: It was only blood that was sampled, and tissue repertoires likely differ.

On this clone: The antigen remains undetermined.

This CDR3 is 19 amino acids long. J was trimmed by 5 bases and V by 0 bases; bases with no gene match: 13. Per the germline V gene, CDR1 is LNHNV and CDR2 is YYDKDF (reference sequence). Sequenced by immunoSEQ multiplex PCR; TCRdb stores in-frame clones only, minus some. Of 2 million to 2.5 million clones in the sample, approximately 94% were seen once. Donors were Caucasian adults residing in Nashville, Tennessee, USA. The sequence derives from a man aged 18-30 years in good health. Material: naive CD4+ T cells sorted from blood. Subset in this sample: CD45RA+ positively selected. The V gene is TRBV15, the J gene TRBJ2-2; 9 positions match TRBD2. The CDR3 DNA reads as TGTGCCACCAGCAGAGATTACCCCGGGACTAGCTATTTAACCGGGGAGCTGTTTTTT. Translating gives CATSRDYPGTSYLTGELFF.